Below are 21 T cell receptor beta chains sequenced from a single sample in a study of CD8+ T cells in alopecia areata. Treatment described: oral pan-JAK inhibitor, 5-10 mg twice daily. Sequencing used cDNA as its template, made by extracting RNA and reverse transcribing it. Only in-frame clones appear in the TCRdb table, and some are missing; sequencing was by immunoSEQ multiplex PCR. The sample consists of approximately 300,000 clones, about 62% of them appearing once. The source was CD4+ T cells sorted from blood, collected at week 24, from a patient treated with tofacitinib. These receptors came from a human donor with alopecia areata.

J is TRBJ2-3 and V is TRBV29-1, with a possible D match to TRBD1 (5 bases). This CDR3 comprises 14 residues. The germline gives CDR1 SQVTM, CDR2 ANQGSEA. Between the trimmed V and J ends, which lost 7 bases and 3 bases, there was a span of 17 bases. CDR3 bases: TGCAGCGCCGAGGATAGGGGATCAACAGATACGCAGTATTTT. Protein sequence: CSAEDRGSTDTQYF.

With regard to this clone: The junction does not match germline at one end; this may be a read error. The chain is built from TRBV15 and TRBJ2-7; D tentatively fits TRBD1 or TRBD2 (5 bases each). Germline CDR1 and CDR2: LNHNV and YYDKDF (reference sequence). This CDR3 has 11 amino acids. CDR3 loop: CATRRDHEQYF. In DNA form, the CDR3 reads TGTGCCACCCGCAGGGACCACGAGCAGTACTTC.

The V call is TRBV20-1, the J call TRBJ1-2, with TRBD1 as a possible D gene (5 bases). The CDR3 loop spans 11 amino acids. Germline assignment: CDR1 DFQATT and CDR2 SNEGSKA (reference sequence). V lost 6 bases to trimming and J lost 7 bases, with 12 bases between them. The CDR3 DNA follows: TGCAGTGCCACCTCGGGGGGTGGCTACACCTTC. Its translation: CSATSGGGYTF.

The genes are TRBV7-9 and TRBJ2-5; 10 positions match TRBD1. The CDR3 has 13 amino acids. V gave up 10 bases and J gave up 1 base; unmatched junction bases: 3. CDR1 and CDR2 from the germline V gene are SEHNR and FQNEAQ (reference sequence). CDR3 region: CATGDRGQETQYF. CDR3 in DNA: TGTGCCACCGGGGACAGGGGCCAAGAGACCCAGTACTTC.

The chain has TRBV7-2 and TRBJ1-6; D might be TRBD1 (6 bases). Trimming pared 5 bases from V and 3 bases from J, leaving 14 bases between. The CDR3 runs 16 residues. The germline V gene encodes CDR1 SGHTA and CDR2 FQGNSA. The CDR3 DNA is TGTGCCAGCAGCCCATCTGGACAGCTCTATAATTCACCCCTCCACTTT. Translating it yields CASSPSGQLYNSPLHF.

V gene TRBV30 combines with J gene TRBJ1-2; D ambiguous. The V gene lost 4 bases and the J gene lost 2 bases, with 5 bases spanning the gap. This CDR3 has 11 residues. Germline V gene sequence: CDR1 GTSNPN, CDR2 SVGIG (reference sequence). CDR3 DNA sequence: TGTGCCTGGATAGGGAACTATGGCTACACCTTC. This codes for CAWIGNYGYTF. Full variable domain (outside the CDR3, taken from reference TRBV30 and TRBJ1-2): SQTIHQWPATLVQPVGSPLSLECTVEGTSNPNLYWYRQAAGRGLQLLFYSVGIGQISSEVPQNLSASRPQDRQFILSSKKLLLSDSGFYLCAWIGNYGYTFGSGTRLTVV.

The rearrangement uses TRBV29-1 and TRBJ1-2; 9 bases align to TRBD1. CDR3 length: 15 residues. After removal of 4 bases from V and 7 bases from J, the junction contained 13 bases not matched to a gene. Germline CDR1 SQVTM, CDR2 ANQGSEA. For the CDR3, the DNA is TGCAGCGTTGTAACCGGGACAGGGCAGGGAGGTGGCTACACCTTC. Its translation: CSVVTGTGQGGGYTF.

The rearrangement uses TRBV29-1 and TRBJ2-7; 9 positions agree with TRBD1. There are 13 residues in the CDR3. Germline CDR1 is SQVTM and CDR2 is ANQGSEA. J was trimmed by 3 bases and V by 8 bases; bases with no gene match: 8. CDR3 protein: CSIGQGMGYEQYF. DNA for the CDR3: TGCAGCATAGGACAGGGGATGGGCTACGAGCAGTACTTC.

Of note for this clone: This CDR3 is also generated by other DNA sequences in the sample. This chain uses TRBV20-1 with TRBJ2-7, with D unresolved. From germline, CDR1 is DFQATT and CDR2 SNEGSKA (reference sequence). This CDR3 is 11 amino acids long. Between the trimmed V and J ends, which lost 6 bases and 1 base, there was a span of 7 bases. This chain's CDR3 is CSARESYEQYF. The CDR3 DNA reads TGCAGTGCCCGTGAATCCTACGAGCAGTACTTC.

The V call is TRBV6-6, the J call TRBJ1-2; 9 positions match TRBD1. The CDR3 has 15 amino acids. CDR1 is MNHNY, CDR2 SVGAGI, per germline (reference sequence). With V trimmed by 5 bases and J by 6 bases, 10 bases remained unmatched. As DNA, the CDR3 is TGTGCCAGCAGTAGACAGGGACAGGGCCGGGATGGCTACACCTTC. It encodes CASSRQGQGRDGYTF.

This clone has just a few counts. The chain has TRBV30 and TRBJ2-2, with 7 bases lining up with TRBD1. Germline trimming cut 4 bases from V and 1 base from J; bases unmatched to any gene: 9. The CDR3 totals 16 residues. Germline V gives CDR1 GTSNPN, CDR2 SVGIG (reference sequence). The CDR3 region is CAWIIPGTVNTGELFF. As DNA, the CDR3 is TGTGCCTGGATTATACCCGGGACAGTGAACACCGGGGAGCTGTTTTTT.

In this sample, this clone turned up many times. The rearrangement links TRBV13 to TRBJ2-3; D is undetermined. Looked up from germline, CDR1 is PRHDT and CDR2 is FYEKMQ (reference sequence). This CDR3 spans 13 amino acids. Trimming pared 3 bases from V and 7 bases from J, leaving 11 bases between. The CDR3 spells CASSFLLRNTQYF. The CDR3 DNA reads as TGTGCCAGCAGCTTCCTCCTCCGGAATACGCAGTATTTT.

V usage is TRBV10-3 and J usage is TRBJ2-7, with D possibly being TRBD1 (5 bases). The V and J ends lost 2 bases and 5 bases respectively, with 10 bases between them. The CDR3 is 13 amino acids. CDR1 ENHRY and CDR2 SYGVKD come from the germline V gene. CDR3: CAISETPRDEQYF. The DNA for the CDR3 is TGTGCCATCAGTGAGACTCCCAGGGACGAGCAGTACTTC.

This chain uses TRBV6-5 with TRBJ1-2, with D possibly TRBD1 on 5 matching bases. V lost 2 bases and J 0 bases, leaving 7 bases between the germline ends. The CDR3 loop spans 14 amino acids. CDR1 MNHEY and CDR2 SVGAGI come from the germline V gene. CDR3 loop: CASSYRGTNYGYTF. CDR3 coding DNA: TGTGCCAGCAGTTACAGGGGAACTAACTATGGCTACACCTTC.

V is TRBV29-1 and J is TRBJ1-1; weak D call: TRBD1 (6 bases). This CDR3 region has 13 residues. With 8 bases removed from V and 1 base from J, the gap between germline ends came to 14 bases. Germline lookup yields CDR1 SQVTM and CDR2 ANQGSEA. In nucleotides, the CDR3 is TGCAGCCCCAGGGGTTTCGGGAACACTGAAGCTTTCTTT. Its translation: CSPRGFGNTEAFF.

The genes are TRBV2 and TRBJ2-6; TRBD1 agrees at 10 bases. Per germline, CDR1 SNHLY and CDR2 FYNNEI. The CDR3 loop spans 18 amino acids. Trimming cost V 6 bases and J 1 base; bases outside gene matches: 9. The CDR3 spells CASRHPGQGVSGANVLTF. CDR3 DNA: TGTGCCAGCAGACATCCTGGACAGGGGGTATCTGGGGCCAACGTCCTGACTTTC.

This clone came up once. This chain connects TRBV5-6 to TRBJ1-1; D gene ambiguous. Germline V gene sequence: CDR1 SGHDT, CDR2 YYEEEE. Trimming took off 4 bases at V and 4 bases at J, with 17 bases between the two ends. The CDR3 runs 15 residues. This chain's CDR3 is CASSRRLPSATEAFF. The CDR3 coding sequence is TGTGCCAGCAGCCGACGACTCCCCTCCGCCACTGAAGCTTTCTTT.

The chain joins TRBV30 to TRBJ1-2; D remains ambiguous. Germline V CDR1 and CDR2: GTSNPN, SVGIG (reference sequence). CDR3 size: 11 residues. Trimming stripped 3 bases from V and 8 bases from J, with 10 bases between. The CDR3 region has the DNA TGTGCCTGGAGAATACAAGACGGCTACACCTTC. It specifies CAWRIQDGYTF.

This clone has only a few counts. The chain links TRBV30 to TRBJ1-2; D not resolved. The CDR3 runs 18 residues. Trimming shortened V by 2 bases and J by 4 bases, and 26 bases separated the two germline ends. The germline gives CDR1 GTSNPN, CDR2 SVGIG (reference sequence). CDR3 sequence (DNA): TGTGCCTGGAGTAGGCGACGACTGCTGATGGGCAACACCTATGGCTACACCTTC. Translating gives CAWSRRRLLMGNTYGYTF.

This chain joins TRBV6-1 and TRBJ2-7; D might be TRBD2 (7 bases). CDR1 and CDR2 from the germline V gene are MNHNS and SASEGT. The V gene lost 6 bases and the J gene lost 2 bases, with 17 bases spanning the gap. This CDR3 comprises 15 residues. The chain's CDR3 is CASRQSGTHPYEQYF. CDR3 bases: TGTGCCAGCAGACAGAGCGGGACACATCCCTACGAGCAGTACTTC.

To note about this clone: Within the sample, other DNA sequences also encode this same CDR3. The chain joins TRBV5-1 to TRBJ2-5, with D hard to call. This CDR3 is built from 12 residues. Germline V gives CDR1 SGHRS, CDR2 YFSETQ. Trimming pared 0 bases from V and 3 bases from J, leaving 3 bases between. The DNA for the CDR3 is TGCGCCAGCAGCTTGGGGGAAGAGACCCAGTACTTC. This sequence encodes CASSLGEETQYF.